The 31 T cell receptor beta chains presented below share a single source sample, sequenced in a study of T-cell memory formation after mild COVID-19. TCRdb used MiXCR to reprocess the 5' RACE reads, holding one entry per CDR3 protein. The sample lists some 440,000 distinct CDR3 sequences; 20% to 25% were seen once. The material sequenced was PBMCs or a T cell subset sorted from them (not recorded which). The receptors here all came from an adult woman who had mild COVID-19 (a few samples of this study predate the infection). Cell type and time point are not known.

V and J are TRBV7-3 and TRBJ1-2, with TRBD1 matching over 9 bases. CDR3 length equals 16 residues. With 0 bases clipped from V and 7 bases from J, the junction kept 9 bases outside the gene matches. Germline CDR1 and CDR2: SGHTA and FQGTGA. The CDR3 is CASSLTGSGTGSGYTF. The CDR3 DNA sequence: TGTGCCAGCAGCTTAACAGGGTCCGGGACAGGGAGTGGCTACACCTTC.

This clonotype was counted only a few times. The V gene is TRBV6-5, the J gene TRBJ2-7; 9 nucleotides agree with TRBD1. Germline values: CDR1 MNHEY, CDR2 SVGAGI. The CDR3 sequence is 16 residues long. V lost 2 bases, J lost 4 bases, and 9 bases stayed unmatched. CDR3 sequence: CASSYTGTGNQYEQYF. In DNA form, the CDR3 reads TGTGCCAGCAGTTACACCGGGACAGGGAATCAGTACGAGCAGTACTTC.

This clonotype showed up just a few times. This chain uses TRBV12-3 or TRBV12-4 with TRBJ1-5, with 7 nucleotides matching TRBD1. Unmatched junction bases numbered 15, after V lost 3 bases and J lost 7 bases. The CDR3 is made up of 17 amino acids. CDR3 loop: CASSFLGSDRRRQPQHF. The CDR3, as DNA: TGTGCCAGCAGTTTCCTGGGGTCGGACAGGAGAAGGCAGCCCCAGCATTTT.

The chain uses TRBV24-1 and TRBJ2-3; 10 nucleotides align to TRBD2. Germline trimming cut 3 bases from V and 5 bases from J; bases unmatched to any gene: 13. Per germline, CDR1 KGHDR and CDR2 SFDVKD. This CDR3 is built from 18 residues. CDR3 in amino acids: CATSDPSGGPNVQDTQYF. The CDR3 nucleotides are TGTGCCACCAGTGATCCTAGCGGGGGTCCCAATGTGCAAGATACGCAGTATTTT.

V and J are TRBV29-1 and TRBJ2-7, with D maybe TRBD2 (5 bases). CDR3 length: 13 residues. Germline CDR1 is SQVTM and CDR2 is ANQGSEA. The germline V and J ends were trimmed by 6 bases and 0 bases, with 12 bases remaining between them. CDR3: CSVIAGNSYEQYF. The CDR3 DNA reads as TGCAGCGTGATCGCGGGTAACTCCTACGAGCAGTACTTC.

The V gene is TRBV6-2 or TRBV6-3, the J gene TRBJ1-4; D is unresolved. The germline V gene encodes CDR1 MNHEY and CDR2 SVGEGT. The CDR3 sequence is 14 residues long. V gave up 8 bases and J gave up 0 bases, with 10 bases separating them. CDR3 DNA: TGTGCCAGCGCCCGACGGCCAACTAATGAAAAACTGTTTTTT. Amino acid sequence: CASARRPTNEKLFF.

This clonotype came up a few times. V usage is TRBV30 and J usage is TRBJ1-1, with TRBD1 identical over 8 bases. J lost 4 bases, V lost 4 bases, and 5 bases had no gene match. CDR1 is GTSNPN and CDR2 is SVGIG in the germline V gene (reference sequence). This CDR3 has 13 residues. The CDR3 DNA reads TGTGCCTGGATAGGGCAGGGGGCCACTGAAGCTTTCTTT. Translated: CAWIGQGATEAFF.

This clonotype was recorded a few times. The V call is TRBV9, the J call TRBJ2-3, with 7 bases fitting TRBD2. The CDR3 is made up of 15 amino acids. V lost 3 bases to trimming and J lost 6 bases; unmatched junction nucleotides: 10. The germline gives CDR1 SGDLS, CDR2 YYNGEE. The CDR3 reads CASSDDQVGGDTQYF. The DNA of the CDR3 is TGTGCCAGCAGCGACGACCAGGTGGGAGGGGATACGCAGTATTTT.

This clonotype was counted between two and nine times. V gene TRBV20-1 combines with J gene TRBJ2-2; 11 bases are a match to TRBD1. CDR1 DFQATT and CDR2 SNEGSKA come from the germline V gene (reference sequence). The CDR3 covers 15 residues. J was trimmed by 5 bases and V by 3 bases; bases with no gene match: 5. Here the CDR3 DNA reads TGCAGTGCTAGTCCTGGGACAGGGGGGACCGGGGAGCTGTTTTTT. Protein: CSASPGTGGTGELFF.

The rearrangement uses TRBV29-1 and TRBJ1-4; maybe TRBD1 (6 bases). Germline V gene data show CDR1 as SQVTM and CDR2 as ANQGSEA. The V gene lost 7 bases and the J gene lost 6 bases, with 18 bases spanning the gap. This CDR3 is built from 14 residues. DNA of the CDR3: TGCAGCGCTGCCCCGGGGGCAGGGGATGAAAAACTGTTTTTT. It is translated as CSAAPGAGDEKLFF.

V usage is TRBV19 and J usage is TRBJ2-6; D may match TRBD1 or TRBD2 (5 bases each). Looked up from germline, CDR1 is LNHDA and CDR2 is SQIVND (reference sequence). Trimming cost V 7 bases and J 1 base, with 14 bases left between them. This CDR3 spans 16 amino acids. The CDR3 DNA sequence: TGTGCCAGTAACCCATTTGGGGGATCTGGGGCCAACGTCCTGACTTTC. Protein product: CASNPFGGSGANVLTF.

There are a few counts of this clonotype. The chain recombines TRBV12-3 or TRBV12-4 with TRBJ1-5; D unresolved. CDR3 length equals 14 residues. Between the trimmed V and J ends, which lost 7 bases and 4 bases, there was a span of 14 bases. CDR3 sequence: CASKVSGINQPQHF. CDR3 nucleotide sequence: TGTGCCAGCAAGGTTTCGGGAATTAATCAGCCCCAGCATTTT.

The rearrangement links TRBV6-5 to TRBJ2-2, with TRBD2 matching 10 bases. CDR1 is MNHEY, CDR2 SVGAGI, per germline. The V gene end was trimmed by 2 bases and the J gene end by 8 bases; junction bases not matched to a gene: 8. The CDR3 length is 16 residues. CDR3 region: CASSYLSGRGRGELFF. In DNA form, the CDR3 reads TGTGCCAGCAGTTACCTAAGCGGGAGGGGTCGGGGGGAGCTGTTTTTT.

This clonotype was seen at least ten times. One base away lies a much larger clone, so this may be a sequencing read error. The rearrangement links TRBV12-3 or TRBV12-4 to TRBJ2-2; D gene ambiguous. The CDR3 totals 12 residues. V was shortened by 6 bases and J by 3 bases, with 5 bases between the two germline ends. CDR3 protein: CASSTYTGELFF. The CDR3 DNA reads TGTGCCAGCAGCACCTACACCGGGGAGCTGTTTTTT.

This clonotype has more than one count but fewer than ten. The chain employs TRBV7-8 and TRBJ1-2, with TRBD1 matching 8 bases. V lost 4 bases and J lost 6; bases outside the gene matches: 1. The CDR3 consists of 12 residues. CDR1 and CDR2 from the germline V gene are SGHVS and FQNEAQ. Here the CDR3 DNA reads TGTGCCAGCAGCTCGACAGGGGATGGCTACACCTTC. The encoded protein is CASSSTGDGYTF.

V gene TRBV5-1 combines with J gene TRBJ1-2; tentatively, D is TRBD1 (5 bases). The V gene's germline CDR1 is SGHRS and CDR2 YFSETQ. The CDR3 consists of 13 residues. V was cut by 5 bases and J by 4 bases, with 12 bases left in between. The CDR3 DNA reads TGCGCCAGCAGGCGGGACGGCGTCTATGGCTACACCTTC. Its translation: CASRRDGVYGYTF.

The chain carries TRBV21-1 and TRBJ2-7. TRBV21-1 is marked as a pseudogene. CDR3 size: 15 residues. CDR3 amino acids: CASSKRSAKTYEQYF. CDR3 in DNA: TGTGCCAGCAGCAAAAGAAGCGCGAAAACCTACGAGCAGTACTTC.

This chain links TRBV7-9 with TRBJ1-6, with D possibly matching TRBD1 (5 bases). V lost 0 bases to trimming and J lost 0 bases, with 9 bases between them. This CDR3 is 17 amino acids long. From germline, CDR1 is SEHNR and CDR2 FQNEAQ (reference sequence). CDR3 coding DNA: TGTGCCAGCAGCTTAGCTGTTGGGGGCTCCTATAATTCACCCCTCCACTTT. Translated: CASSLAVGGSYNSPLHF.

V usage is TRBV27 and J usage is TRBJ1-1; D is undetermined. The CDR3 contains 13 residues. The V and J ends lost 6 bases and 3 bases respectively, with 11 bases between them. The germline V gene has CDR1 MNHEY and CDR2 SMNVEV (reference sequence). The CDR3 is CASSPRTYTEAFF. The DNA for the CDR3 is TGTGCCAGCAGCCCTCGGACCTACACTGAAGCTTTCTTT.

This clonotype was counted between two and nine times. The chain recombines TRBV25-1 with TRBJ2-1; maybe TRBD2 (6 bases). Deletions cut 8 bases from V and 5 bases from J, with 16 bases between. The length of the CDR3 is 14 residues. Germline assignment: CDR1 MGHDK and CDR2 SYGVNS. The CDR3 DNA is TGTGCCAGCCGGAGGGCGGGGCTCCACAATGAGCAGTTCTTC. Its translation is CASRRAGLHNEQFF.

The rearrangement links TRBV20-1 to TRBJ1-2; maybe TRBD1 (6 bases). Germline assignment: CDR1 DFQATT and CDR2 SNEGSKA (reference sequence). The CDR3 has 13 amino acids. The germline V and J ends were trimmed by 6 bases and 5 bases, with 16 bases remaining between them. This CDR3 reads CSAPRQVPYGYTF. CDR3 coding DNA: TGCAGTGCCCCTAGACAGGTACCTTATGGCTACACCTTC.

This chain joins TRBV10-3 and TRBJ2-7; no clear D. The CDR3 length is 12 residues. Trimming stripped 7 bases from V and 5 bases from J, with 12 bases between. Germline CDR1 reads ENHRY; CDR2 reads SYGVKD. CDR3 residues: CAIKEGRDEQYF. The CDR3 DNA reads TGTGCCATCAAGGAAGGGCGCGACGAGCAGTACTTC.

The chain recombines TRBV20-1 with TRBJ2-1; the match to TRBD2 covers 8 bases. The V and J ends lost 0 bases and 2 bases, in that order; junction bases with no gene match: 6. The CDR3 has 16 residues. CDR1 DFQATT and CDR2 SNEGSKA come from the germline V gene (reference sequence). This chain's CDR3 is CSARDRSGRTYNEQFF. The CDR3 DNA reads as TGCAGTGCTAGAGATAGGAGCGGGAGAACCTACAATGAGCAGTTCTTC.

The sample holds many counts of this clonotype. The germline gene is not matched at one end of the junction; a read error may be the cause. This chain joins TRBV12-3 or TRBV12-4 and TRBJ2-7; TRBD1 is a possible D gene (7 bases). There are 13 residues in the CDR3. The DNA for the CDR3 is TGTGCCAGCAGCCCCTATGGGGGGACAGATCTTAACTTC. It encodes CASSPYGGTDLNF.

The chain uses TRBV12-3 or TRBV12-4 and TRBJ2-1, with 7 bases aligning to TRBD2. The trim removed 6 bases at V and 9 bases at J, leaving 14 bases unmatched. CDR3 length equals 15 residues. CDR3: CASSSETSRWSEQFF. The CDR3, as DNA: TGTGCCAGCAGCAGTGAGACTAGCAGGTGGAGTGAGCAGTTCTTC.

This clonotype was seen a handful of times. The V and J genes are TRBV2 and TRBJ2-3; TRBD1 might be the D (6 bases). This CDR3 has 13 amino acids. Germline-derived CDR1 and CDR2 are SNHLY and FYNNEI. V was shortened by 8 bases and J by 0 bases, with 9 bases between the two germline ends. The CDR3 DNA reads as TGTGCCAGCGGGACATCAAGCACAGATACGCAGTATTTT. This gives the protein CASGTSSTDTQYF.

This chain uses TRBV3-1 with TRBJ1-1; 9 bases agree with TRBD1. Germline assignment: CDR1 LGHDT and CDR2 YNNKEL (reference sequence). The CDR3 contains 15 residues. The V and J ends lost 4 bases and 5 bases, in that order; junction bases with no gene match: 8. CDR3: CASSPTGQGRTEAFF. The CDR3 region has the DNA TGTGCCAGCAGCCCGACCGGACAGGGGCGGACTGAAGCTTTCTTT.

This clonotype has more than one count but fewer than ten. The CDR3 bases are TGTGCCAGCAGTGAAACTGGGCTAGCGGGGCAATTGAGGGGGTCATCTGAGCAGTTCTTC. Residues: CASSETGLAGQLRGSSEQFF. This chain links TRBV6-1 with TRBJ2-1; 9 bases align to TRBD2. Germline lookup yields CDR1 MNHNS and CDR2 SASEGT. Trimming cost V 2 bases and J 9 bases; bases outside gene matches: 23. The CDR3 sequence is 20 residues long.

The rearrangement links TRBV6-6 to TRBJ2-5; no reliable D call. The CDR3 extends over 12 amino acids. CDR1 is MNHNY and CDR2 is SVGAGI in the germline V gene (reference sequence). V was cut by 2 bases and J by 5 bases, with 6 bases left in between. CDR3 region: CASSYPEETQYF. DNA for the CDR3: TGTGCCAGCAGTTACCCGGAGGAGACCCAGTACTTC.

The chain couples TRBV7-2 to TRBJ2-7; D perhaps matches TRBD2 (5 bases). The germline V and J ends were trimmed by 4 bases and 7 bases, with 17 bases remaining between them. Per germline, CDR1 SGHTA and CDR2 FQGNSA. The CDR3 length is 14 residues. For the CDR3, the DNA is TGTGCCAGCAGCTCTGGGCTAGCTTTGTTGGAGCAGTACTTC. As protein: CASSSGLALLEQYF. Supplemented by reference TRBV7-2 and TRBJ2-7, the full variable domain reads GAGVSQSPSNKVTEKGKDVELRCDPISGHTALYWYRQSLGQGLEFLIYFQGNSAPDKSGLPSDRFSAERTGGSVSTLTIQRTQQEDSAVYLCASSSGLALLEQYFGPGTRLTVT.

This chain links TRBV29-1 with TRBJ2-7; 10 bases map to TRBD2. The CDR3 totals 12 residues. The germline V gene encodes CDR1 SQVTM and CDR2 ANQGSEA. The ends lost 5 bases at V and 6 bases at J; junction bases unmatched: 4. The CDR3 DNA reads as TGCAGCGTTCGGCTAGCGGGAGCCGAGCAGTACTTC. Its protein product is CSVRLAGAEQYF.